The clone carrying this TCR beta chain was detected only once. The antigen remains unidentified. This sample stems from a study of radiotherapy plus CTLA-4 blockade in lung cancer. Study-wide background: Objective responses were observed in 15% to 20% of patients, and disease control was achieved by just over 30%. Study-wide results and limits: Early clonal dynamics of blood T cells, together with interferon-beta, were reported as the best response predictor. In blood, after radiotherapy plus ipilimumab, tumor-derived TCR clones expanded.

V shed 3 bases and J shed 4 bases, with 10 bases lying between them. Germline V lookup: CDR1 MNHNS, CDR2 SASEGT. The CDR3 is 14 residues long. Repertoires were generated with immunoSEQ multiplex PCR, while TCRdb's copy carries only in-frame clones and drops some. The sample has 30,000 to 40,000 clones, less than 75% seen once; the top ten hold around 4.5%. This clonotype was sampled from a human donor with non-small cell lung cancer whose response to radiotherapy plus ipilimumab could not be evaluated. Source: peripheral blood, taken from a patient treated with radiotherapy plus ipilimumab. The rearrangement links TRBV6-1 to TRBJ1-5, with D possibly being TRBD1 (6 bases). The CDR3 DNA reads as TGTGCCAGCAGTGATTGGCAGGGGAATCAGCCCCAGCATTTT. Translated, it gives CASSDWQGNQPQHF.